These 8 T cell receptor beta chains came from one sample sequenced in a study of cytomegalovirus exposure and HLA in healthy donors. PCR involved 60 Vbeta and 13 Jbeta primers. The table came from immunoSEQ multiplex PCR; TCRdb's copy has only in-frame clones and leaves some out. This table has roughly 120,000 clones, under 90% appearing once. Sequencing used PBMCs. These receptors were obtained from a woman between 18 and 29 years old in good health and CMV-seronegative.

This clone was observed a handful of times. CDR3 amino acids: CASSFLGGESTEAFF. The CDR3 DNA is TGTGCCAGCAGCTTCTTAGGGGGCGAGAGCACTGAAGCTTTCTTT. The chain uses TRBV5-4 and TRBJ1-1; 7 nucleotides line up with TRBD1. Germline V gene lookup returns CDR1 SGHNT and CDR2 YYREEE (reference sequence). J was trimmed by 4 bases and V by 2 bases; bases with no gene match: 8. The CDR3 loop spans 15 amino acids.

This rearrangement joins TRBV6-5 to TRBJ1-5; 9 bases map to TRBD1. The CDR3 contains 15 residues. Germline-derived CDR1 and CDR2 are MNHEY and SVGAGI. After removal of 6 bases from V and 5 bases from J, the junction contained 8 bases not matched to a gene. The CDR3, as DNA: TGTGCCAGCAGCCAGGCGGACAGGGGCGATCAGCCCCAGCATTTT. Translated: CASSQADRGDQPQHF.

The V call is TRBV4-3, the J call TRBJ2-3; 10 bases match TRBD2. This CDR3 spans 14 amino acids. Germline CDR1 reads LGHNA; CDR2 reads YSLEER. Trimming removed 6 bases from V and 4 bases from J; junction bases left unmatched: 4. The CDR3, as DNA: TGCGCCAGCAGTAGCGGGGGGTTTGCAGATACGCAGTATTTT. As protein: CASSSGGFADTQYF.

The chain employs TRBV11-2 and TRBJ2-1, with D maybe TRBD2 (5 bases). The ends were cut back, 5 bases at V and 9 bases at J, with 11 bases in the middle. This CDR3 comprises 12 residues. Germline lookup yields CDR1 SGHAT and CDR2 FQNNGV. CDR3 DNA sequence: TGTGCCAGCAGCCCCCGGCGGGTTGAGCAGTTCTTC. Translation gives CASSPRRVEQFF.

The CDR3 here is CASNIRPAGGFEKLFF. CDR3 in DNA: TGTGCCAGCAATATACGGCCGGCAGGGGGTTTTGAAAAACTGTTTTTT. V gene TRBV2 combines with J gene TRBJ1-4; 7 nucleotides agree with TRBD1. The CDR3 totals 16 residues. Germline trimming cut 7 bases from V and 7 bases from J; bases unmatched to any gene: 15. CDR1 SNHLY and CDR2 FYNNEI come from the germline V gene.

This clone came up once. In DNA, the CDR3 is TGTGCCAGCAGCTTAGAGGACAGAGGCTATGGCTACACCTTC. Its translation: CASSLEDRGYGYTF. The rearrangement uses TRBV7-8 and TRBJ1-2; possibly TRBD1 for D (6 bases). The CDR3 length is 14 residues. CDR1 SGHVS and CDR2 FQNEAQ come from the germline V gene. V shed 1 base and J shed 4 bases, with 10 bases lying between them.

This chain uses TRBV12-5 with TRBJ1-1; no reliable D call. Germline V gene sequence: CDR1 LGHNT, CDR2 FRNRAP. The ends were cut back, 1 base at V and 2 bases at J, with 8 bases in the middle. CDR3 length: 14 residues. The CDR3 DNA is TGTGCTAGTGGTTTGGGAGAACCTAACACTGAAGCTTTCTTT. Its protein is CASGLGEPNTEAFF.

This clone was seen a handful of times. This chain uses TRBV4-2 with TRBJ2-7; D unclear. Trimming pared 0 bases from V and 1 base from J, leaving 4 bases between. CDR1 LGHNA and CDR2 YNFKEQ come from the germline V gene. There are 13 residues in the CDR3. CDR3 sequence: CASSQETSYEQYF. The CDR3 DNA sequence: TGTGCCAGCAGCCAAGAGACTTCCTACGAGCAGTACTTC.